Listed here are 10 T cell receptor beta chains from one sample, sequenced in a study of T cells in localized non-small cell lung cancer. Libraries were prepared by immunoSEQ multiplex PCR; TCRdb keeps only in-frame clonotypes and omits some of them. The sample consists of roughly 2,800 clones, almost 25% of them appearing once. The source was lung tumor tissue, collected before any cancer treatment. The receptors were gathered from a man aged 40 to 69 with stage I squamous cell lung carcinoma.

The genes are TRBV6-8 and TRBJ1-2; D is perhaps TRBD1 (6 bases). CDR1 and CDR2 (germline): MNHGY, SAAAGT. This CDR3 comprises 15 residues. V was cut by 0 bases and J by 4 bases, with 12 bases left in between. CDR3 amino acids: CASSYSIGGLYGYTF. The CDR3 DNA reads TGTGCCAGCAGTTACTCGATTGGGGGCCTCTATGGCTACACCTTC.

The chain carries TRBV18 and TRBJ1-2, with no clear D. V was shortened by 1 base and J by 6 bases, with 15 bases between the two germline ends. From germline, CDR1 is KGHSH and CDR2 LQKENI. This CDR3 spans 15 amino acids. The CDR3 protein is CASSPQSRGTHGYTF. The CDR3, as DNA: TGTGCCAGCTCACCACAATCGCGGGGAACCCATGGCTACACCTTC.

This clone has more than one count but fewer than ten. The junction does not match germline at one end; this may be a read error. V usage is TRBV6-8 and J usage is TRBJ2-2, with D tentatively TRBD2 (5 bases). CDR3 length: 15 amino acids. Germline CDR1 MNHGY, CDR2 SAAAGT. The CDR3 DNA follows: TGTGCCAGCAGTCCGGACTCCCTTATCCCCGGGAAGCTGTTTTTT. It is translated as CASSPDSLIPGKLFF.

CDR3: CAISEEGRTNQPQHF. In DNA form, the CDR3 reads TGTGCCATCAGTGAGGAAGGGCGGACTAATCAGCCCCAGCATTTT. V usage is TRBV10-3 and J usage is TRBJ1-5; D is uncertain. Trimming left V 2 bases short and J 4 bases short, with 12 bases between. This CDR3 comprises 15 residues. Looked up from germline, CDR1 is ENHRY and CDR2 is SYGVKD.

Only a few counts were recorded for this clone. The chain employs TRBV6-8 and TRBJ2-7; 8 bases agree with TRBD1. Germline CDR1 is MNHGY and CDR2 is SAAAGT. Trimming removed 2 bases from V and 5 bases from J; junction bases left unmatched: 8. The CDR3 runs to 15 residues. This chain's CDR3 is CASSYTGTGTNEQYF. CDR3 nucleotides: TGTGCCAGCAGTTACACCGGGACAGGCACCAACGAGCAGTACTTC.

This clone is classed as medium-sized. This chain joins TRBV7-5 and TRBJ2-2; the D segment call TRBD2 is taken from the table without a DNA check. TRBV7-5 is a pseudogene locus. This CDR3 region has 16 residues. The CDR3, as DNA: TGTGCCAGCAGCCCAGCGGGGGGGCTGAACACCGGGGAGCTGTTTTTT. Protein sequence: CASSPAGGLNTGELFF.

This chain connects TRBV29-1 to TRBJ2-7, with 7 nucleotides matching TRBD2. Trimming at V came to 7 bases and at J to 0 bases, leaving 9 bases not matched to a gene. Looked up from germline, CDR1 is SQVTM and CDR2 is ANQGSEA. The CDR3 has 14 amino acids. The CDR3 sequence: CSASSGVSSYEQYF. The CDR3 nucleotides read TGCAGCGCTTCAAGCGGGGTTAGCTCCTACGAGCAGTACTTC.

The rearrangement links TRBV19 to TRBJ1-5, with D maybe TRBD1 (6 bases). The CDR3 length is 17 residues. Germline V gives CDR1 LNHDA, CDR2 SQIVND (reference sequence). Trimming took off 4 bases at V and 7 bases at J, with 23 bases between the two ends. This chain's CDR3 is CASSTRGTPYFWQPQHF. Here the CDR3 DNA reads TGTGCCAGTAGTACCCGGGGGACACCCTATTTCTGGCAGCCCCAGCATTTT. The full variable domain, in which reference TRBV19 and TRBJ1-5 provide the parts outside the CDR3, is DGGITQSPKYLFRKEGQNVTLSCEQNLNHDAMYWYRQDPGQGLRLIYYSQIVNDFQKGDIAEGYSVSREKKESFPLTVTSAQKNPTAFYLCASSTRGTPYFWQPQHFGDGTRLSIL.

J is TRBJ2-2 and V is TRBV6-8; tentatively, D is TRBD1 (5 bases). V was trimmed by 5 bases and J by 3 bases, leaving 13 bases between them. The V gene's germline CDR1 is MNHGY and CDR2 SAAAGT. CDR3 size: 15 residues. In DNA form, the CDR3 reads TGTGCCAGCAGTGGATTAGACAGATACACCGGGGAGCTGTTTTTT. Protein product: CASSGLDRYTGELFF.

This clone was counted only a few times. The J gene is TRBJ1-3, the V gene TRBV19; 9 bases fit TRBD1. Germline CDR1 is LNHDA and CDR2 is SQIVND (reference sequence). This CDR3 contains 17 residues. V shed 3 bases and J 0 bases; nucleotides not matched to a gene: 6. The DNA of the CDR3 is TGTGCCAGTAGTATTGGGACAGGGACCTTCTCTGGAAACACCATATATTTT. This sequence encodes CASSIGTGTFSGNTIYF.